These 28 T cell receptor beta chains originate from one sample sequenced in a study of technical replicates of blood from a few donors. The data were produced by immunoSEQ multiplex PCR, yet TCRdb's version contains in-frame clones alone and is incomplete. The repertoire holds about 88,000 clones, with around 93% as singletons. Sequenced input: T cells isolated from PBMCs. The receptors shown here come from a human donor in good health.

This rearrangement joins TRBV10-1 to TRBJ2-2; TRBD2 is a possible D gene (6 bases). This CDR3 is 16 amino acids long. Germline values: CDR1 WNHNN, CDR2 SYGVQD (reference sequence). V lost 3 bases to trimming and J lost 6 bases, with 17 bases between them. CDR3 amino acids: CASSDPKRGTPGELFF. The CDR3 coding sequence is TGCGCCAGCAGTGACCCTAAGAGAGGGACTCCCGGGGAGCTGTTTTTT.

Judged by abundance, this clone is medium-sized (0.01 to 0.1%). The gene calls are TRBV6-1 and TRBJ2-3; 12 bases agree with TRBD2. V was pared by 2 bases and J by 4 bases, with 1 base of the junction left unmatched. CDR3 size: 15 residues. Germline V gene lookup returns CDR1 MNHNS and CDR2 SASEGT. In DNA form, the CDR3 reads TGTGCCAGCAGTGAACTAGCGGGAGGGCCAGATACGCAGTATTTT. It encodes CASSELAGGPDTQYF.

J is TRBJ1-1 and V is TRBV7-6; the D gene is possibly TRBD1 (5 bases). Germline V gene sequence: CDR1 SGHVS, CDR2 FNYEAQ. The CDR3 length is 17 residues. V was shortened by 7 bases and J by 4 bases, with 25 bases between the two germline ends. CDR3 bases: TGTGCCAGCATGAGCTTGCAGGGATACTCTGTGAGCACTGAAGCTTTCTTT. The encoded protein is CASMSLQGYSVSTEAFF.

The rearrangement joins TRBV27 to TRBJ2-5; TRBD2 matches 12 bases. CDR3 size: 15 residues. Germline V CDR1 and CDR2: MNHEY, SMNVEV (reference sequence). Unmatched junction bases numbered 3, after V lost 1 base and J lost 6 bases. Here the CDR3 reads CASSLWTSGEQTQYF. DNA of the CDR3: TGTGCCAGCAGTTTATGGACTAGCGGGGAGCAGACCCAGTACTTC.

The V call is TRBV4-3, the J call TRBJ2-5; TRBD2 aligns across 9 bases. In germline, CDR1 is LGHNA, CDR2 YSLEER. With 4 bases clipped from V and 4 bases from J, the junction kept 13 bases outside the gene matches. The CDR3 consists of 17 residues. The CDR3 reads CASSLSLISGRRETQYF. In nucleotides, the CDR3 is TGCGCCAGCAGCCTCTCTCTGATTAGCGGGAGAAGAGAGACCCAGTACTTC.

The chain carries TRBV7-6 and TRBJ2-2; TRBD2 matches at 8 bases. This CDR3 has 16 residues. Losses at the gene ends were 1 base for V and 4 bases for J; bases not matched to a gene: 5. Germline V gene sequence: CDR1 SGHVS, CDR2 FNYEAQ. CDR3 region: CASSLDPGGITGELFF. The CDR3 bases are TGTGCCAGCAGCTTAGATCCGGGAGGGATCACCGGGGAGCTGTTTTTT.

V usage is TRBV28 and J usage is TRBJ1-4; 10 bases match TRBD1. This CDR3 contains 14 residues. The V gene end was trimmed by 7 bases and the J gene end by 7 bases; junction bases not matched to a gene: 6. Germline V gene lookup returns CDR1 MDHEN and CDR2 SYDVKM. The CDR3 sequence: CASNSGTGVEKLFF. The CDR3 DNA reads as TGTGCCAGCAACTCCGGGACAGGGGTTGAAAAACTGTTTTTT.

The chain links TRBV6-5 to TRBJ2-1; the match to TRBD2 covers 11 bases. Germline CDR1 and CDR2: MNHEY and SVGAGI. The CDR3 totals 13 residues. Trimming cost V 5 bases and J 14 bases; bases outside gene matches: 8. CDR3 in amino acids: CASSNPLAGGKFF. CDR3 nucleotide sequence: TGTGCCAGCAGTAATCCTTTAGCGGGAGGGAAGTTCTTC.

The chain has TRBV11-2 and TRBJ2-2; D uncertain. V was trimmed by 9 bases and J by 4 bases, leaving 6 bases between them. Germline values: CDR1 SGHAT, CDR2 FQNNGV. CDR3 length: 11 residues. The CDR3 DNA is TGTGCCAGTCATTTCACCGGGGAGCTGTTTTTT. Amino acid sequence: CASHFTGELFF. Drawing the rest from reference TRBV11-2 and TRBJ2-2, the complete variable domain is EAGVAQSPRYKIIEKRQSVAFWCNPISGHATLYWYQQILGQGPKLLIQFQNNGVVDDSQLPKDRFSAERLKGVDSTLKIQPAKLEDSAVYLCASHFTGELFFGEGSRLTVL.

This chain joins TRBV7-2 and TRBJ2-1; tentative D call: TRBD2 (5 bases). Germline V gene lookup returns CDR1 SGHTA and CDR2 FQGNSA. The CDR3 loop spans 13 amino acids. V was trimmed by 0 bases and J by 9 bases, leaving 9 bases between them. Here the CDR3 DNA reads TGTGCCAGCAGCTTAGCGGGAGAAGGTGAGCAGTTCTTC. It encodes CASSLAGEGEQFF.

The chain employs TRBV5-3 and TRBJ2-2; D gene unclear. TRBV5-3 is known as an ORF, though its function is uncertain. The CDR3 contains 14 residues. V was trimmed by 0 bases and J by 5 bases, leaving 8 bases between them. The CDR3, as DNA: TGTGCCAGAAGCTTGGGAGGCTCTACCGGGGAGCTGTTTTTT. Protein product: CARSLGGSTGELFF.

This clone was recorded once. CDR3 amino acids: CASSLTSGAVTYEQYF. The CDR3 DNA follows: TGCGCCAGCAGCTTAACTAGCGGGGCCGTAACCTACGAGCAGTACTTC. The chain recombines TRBV5-1 with TRBJ2-7; 10 bases align to TRBD2. The germline CDR1 and CDR2 sequences are SGHRS and YFSETQ. With 2 bases clipped from V and 2 bases from J, the junction kept 7 bases outside the gene matches. CDR3 length: 16 amino acids.

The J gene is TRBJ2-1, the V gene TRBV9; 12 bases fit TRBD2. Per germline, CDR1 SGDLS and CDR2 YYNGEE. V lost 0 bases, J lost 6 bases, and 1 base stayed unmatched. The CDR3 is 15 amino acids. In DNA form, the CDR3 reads TGTGCCAGCAGCGTAGGGACTAGCGGGACCAATGAGCAGTTCTTC. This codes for CASSVGTSGTNEQFF.

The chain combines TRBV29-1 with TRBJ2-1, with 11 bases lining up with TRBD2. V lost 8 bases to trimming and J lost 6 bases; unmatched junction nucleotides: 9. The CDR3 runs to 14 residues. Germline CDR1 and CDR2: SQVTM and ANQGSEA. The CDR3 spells CSPGWLAGGNEQFF. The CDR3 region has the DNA TGCAGCCCAGGGTGGCTAGCGGGAGGCAATGAGCAGTTCTTC.

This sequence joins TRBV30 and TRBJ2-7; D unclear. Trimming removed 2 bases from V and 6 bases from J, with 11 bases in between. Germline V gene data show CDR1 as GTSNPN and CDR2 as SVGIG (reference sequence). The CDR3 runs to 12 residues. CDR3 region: CAWSIQNGEQYF. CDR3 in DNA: TGTGCCTGGAGTATCCAAAACGGCGAGCAGTACTTC.

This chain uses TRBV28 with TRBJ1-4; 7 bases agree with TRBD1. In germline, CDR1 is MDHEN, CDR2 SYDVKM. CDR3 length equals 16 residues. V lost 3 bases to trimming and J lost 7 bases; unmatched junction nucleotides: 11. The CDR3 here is CASSLTGPIEGEKLFF. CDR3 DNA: TGTGCCAGCAGTTTGACAGGGCCAATTGAGGGTGAAAAACTGTTTTTT.

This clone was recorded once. The CDR3 DNA reads as TGTGCCAGCTCACCCCGGGACGGGGACTCACCCCAGTACTTC. It codes for CASSPRDGDSPQYF. This chain links TRBV18 with TRBJ2-5; D is possibly TRBD2 (6 bases). The length of the CDR3 is 14 residues. The V and J ends lost 3 bases and 9 bases respectively, with 17 bases between them. Germline CDR1 reads KGHSH; CDR2 reads LQKENI.

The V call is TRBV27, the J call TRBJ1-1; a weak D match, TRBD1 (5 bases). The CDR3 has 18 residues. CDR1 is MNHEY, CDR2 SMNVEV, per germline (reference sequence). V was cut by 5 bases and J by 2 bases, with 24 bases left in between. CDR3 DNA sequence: TGTGCCAGCAGTCCCCCGGCCCGTCGACAGTTTACCAACACTGAAGCTTTCTTT. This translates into CASSPPARRQFTNTEAFF.

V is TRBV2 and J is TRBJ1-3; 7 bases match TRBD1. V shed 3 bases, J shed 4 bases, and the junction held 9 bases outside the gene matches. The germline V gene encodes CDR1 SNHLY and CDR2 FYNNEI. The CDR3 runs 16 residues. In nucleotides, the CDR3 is TGTGCCAGCAGTGATGAGATACAGGGGATCGGAAACACCATATATTTT. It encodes CASSDEIQGIGNTIYF.

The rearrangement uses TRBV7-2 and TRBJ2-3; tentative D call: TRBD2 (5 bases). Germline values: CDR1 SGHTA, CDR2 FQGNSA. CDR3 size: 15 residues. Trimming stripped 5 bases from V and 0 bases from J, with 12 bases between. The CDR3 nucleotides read TGTGCCAGCAGCCTTTGGACTTCTAGCACAGATACGCAGTATTTT. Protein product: CASSLWTSSTDTQYF.

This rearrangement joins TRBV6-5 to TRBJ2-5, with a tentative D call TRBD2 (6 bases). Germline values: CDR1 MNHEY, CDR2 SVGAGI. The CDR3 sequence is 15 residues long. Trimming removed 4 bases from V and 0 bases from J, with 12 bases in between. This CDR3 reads CASSSGGTYQETQYF. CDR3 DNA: TGTGCCAGCAGTTCAGGCGGGACTTACCAAGAGACCCAGTACTTC.

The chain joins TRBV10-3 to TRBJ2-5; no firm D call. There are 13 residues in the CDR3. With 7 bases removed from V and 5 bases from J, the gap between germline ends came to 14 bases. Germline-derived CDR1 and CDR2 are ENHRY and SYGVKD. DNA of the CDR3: TGTGCCATCAATTTATCCCCAGGCGAGACCCAGTACTTC. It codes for CAINLSPGETQYF.

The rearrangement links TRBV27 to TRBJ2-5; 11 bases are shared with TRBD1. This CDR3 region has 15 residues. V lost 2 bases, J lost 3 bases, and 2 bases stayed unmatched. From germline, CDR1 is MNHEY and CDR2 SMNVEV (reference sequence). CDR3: CASSLGTGGEETQYF. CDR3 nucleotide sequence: TGTGCCAGCAGTTTAGGGACAGGGGGAGAAGAGACCCAGTACTTC.

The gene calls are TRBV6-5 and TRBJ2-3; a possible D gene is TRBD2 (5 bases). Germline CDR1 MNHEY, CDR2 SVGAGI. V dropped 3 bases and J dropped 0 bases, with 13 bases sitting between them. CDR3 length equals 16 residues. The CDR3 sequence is CASSYLGGPSTDTQYF. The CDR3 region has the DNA TGTGCCAGCAGTTATCTCGGCGGGCCGAGCACAGATACGCAGTATTTT.

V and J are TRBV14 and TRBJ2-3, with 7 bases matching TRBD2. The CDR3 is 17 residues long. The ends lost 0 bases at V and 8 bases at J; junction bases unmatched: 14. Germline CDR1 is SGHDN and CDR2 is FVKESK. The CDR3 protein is CASSQEMGGRAGGTQYF. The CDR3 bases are TGTGCCAGCAGCCAAGAAATGGGAGGGAGGGCCGGCGGTACGCAGTATTTT.

CDR3 sequence reads: CSVEVPLEGETQYF. In DNA form, the CDR3 reads TGCAGCGTTGAAGTGCCGTTGGAGGGAGAGACCCAGTACTTC. The J gene is TRBJ2-5, the V gene TRBV29-1; a weak D match, TRBD2 (6 bases). The germline CDR1 and CDR2 sequences are SQVTM and ANQGSEA. The CDR3 is 14 residues long. V was clipped by 1 base and J by 4 bases, with 13 bases between them.

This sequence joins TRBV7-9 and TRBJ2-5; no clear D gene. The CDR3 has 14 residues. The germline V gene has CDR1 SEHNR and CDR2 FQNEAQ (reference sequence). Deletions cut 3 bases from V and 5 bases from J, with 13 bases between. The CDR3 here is CASSFWAGIETQYF. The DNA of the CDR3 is TGTGCCAGCAGCTTCTGGGCAGGAATTGAGACCCAGTACTTC.

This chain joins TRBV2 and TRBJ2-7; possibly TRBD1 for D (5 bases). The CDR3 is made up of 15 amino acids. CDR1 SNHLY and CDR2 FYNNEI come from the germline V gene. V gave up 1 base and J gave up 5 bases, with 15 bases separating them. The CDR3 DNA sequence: TGTGCCAGCAGTGAAGATGGGCAGGGTGGGGACGAGCAGTACTTC. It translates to CASSEDGQGGDEQYF. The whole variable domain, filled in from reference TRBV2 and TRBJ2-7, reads EPEVTQTPSHQVTQMGQEVILRCVPISNHLYFYWYRQILGQKVEFLVSFYNNEISEKSEIFDDQFSVERPDGSNFTLKIRSTKLEDSAMYFCASSEDGQGGDEQYFGPGTRLTVT.